This T cell receptor (beta chain) was identified in a study of T cell responses to AZD1222 COVID-19 vaccine. The wider study: Investigators merged groups given second doses at roughly 4 or roughly 12 weeks. Whole-study results and caveats: Following two doses of AZD1222, Spike-specific TCR breadth and depth rose.

Concerning this clone itself: What it binds is not known.

Germline CDR1 reads SGHRS; CDR2 reads YFSETQ. The junction had 5 bases not matched to a gene; V was cut back by 4 bases and J by 5 bases. CDR3 length equals 14 residues. The repertoire was sequenced with immunoSEQ multiplex PCR; TCRdb's copy has only in-frame clones and lacks some. The table has just over 70,000 clones, 85% seen once; the top ten hold roughly 20%. The TCR comes from an adult in good health. V gene TRBV5-1 combines with J gene TRBJ1-1; 10 nucleotides match TRBD1. The sample was peripheral blood, taken on day 0 of AZD1222 vaccination. In DNA form, the CDR3 reads TGCGCCAGCAGCCTCGGGACAGGGGTGACTGAAGCTTTCTTT. This sequence encodes CASSLGTGVTEAFF.